This is a list of T cell receptor beta chains from one sample in a study of sequential checkpoint blockade in melanoma. Profiled with immunoSEQ multiplex PCR; TCRdb holds only in-frame clones, not every one. The data contain 15,000 to 20,000 clones, over 60% of them singletons. Source: CD8+ T cells sorted from blood (inferred from file names), taken from a patient given nivolumab and ipilimumab in sequence. The receptors originated from a human donor with melanoma. The CDR3 runs from the conserved cysteine through the conserved F or W. D genes are given only for firm matches.

j_gene	v_gene	d_gene	CDR3aa	CDR3nt
TRBJ1-4	TRBV11-2	TRBD1	CASRQGTTTNEKLFF	TGTGCCAGCAGACAGGGGACAACAACTAATGAAAAACTGTTTTTT
TRBJ2-7	TRBV6-1	TRBD1	CASTYRGFYEQYF	TGTGCCAGCACCTACAGGGGCTTCTACGAGCAGTACTTC
TRBJ2-4	TRBV11-1	TRBD1	CASSLSTGGQGTYIQYF	TGTGCCAGCAGCTTATCGACAGGAGGACAGGGCACTTACATTCAGTACTTC
TRBJ2-5	TRBV4-1	.	CASKLEVGGLETQYF	TGCGCCAGCAAGCTCGAGGTGGGTGGCCTCGAGACCCAGTACTTC
TRBJ1-5	TRBV4-3	.	CASSQDMRGNQPQHF	TGCGCCAGCAGCCAAGATATGCGGGGCAATCAGCCCCAGCATTTT
TRBJ1-4	TRBV4-3	TRBD1	CASSQTRGLISEKLFF	TGCGCCAGCAGCCAGACGAGGGGGCTGATTAGTGAAAAACTGTTTTTT
TRBJ2-4	TRBV28	TRBD1	CATGSKNIQYF	TGTGCGACAGGGTCCAAAAACATTCAGTACTTC
TRBJ2-1	TRBV15	.	CATSRDTQGLENEQFF	TGTGCCACCAGCAGAGATACGCAGGGCCTGGAGAATGAGCAGTTCTTC
TRBJ1-6	TRBV5-6	TRBD1	CASSLGDRYNSPLHF	TGTGCCAGCAGCTTGGGGGACAGGTATAATTCACCCCTCCACTTT
TRBJ1-1	TRBV2	.	CASGGTVSVTEAFF	TGTGCCAGCGGAGGGACGGTTTCAGTCACTGAAGCTTTCTTT
TRBJ1-4	TRBV5-6	.	CASSLLLGEVEKLFF	TGTGCCAGCAGCTTACTTTTGGGGGAGGTTGAAAAACTGTTTTTT
TRBJ1-2	TRBV7-8	.	CASSSGDYGYTF	TGTGCCAGCAGCTCGGGAGATTATGGCTACACCTTC
TRBJ1-5	TRBV28	.	CASSLRAPYGDRNQPQHF	TGTGCCAGCAGTTTGAGGGCCCCATATGGGGATCGCAATCAGCCCCAGCATTTT
TRBJ2-3	TRBV7-9	.	CASSLGAGSYF	TGTGCCAGCAGCTTAGGCGCGGGGTCGTATTTT
TRBJ2-2	TRBV25-1	TRBD2	CASSESSGAGITRELFF	TGTGCCAGCAGTGAATCAAGCGGGGCCGGAATTACCCGGGAGCTGTTTTTT